Shown below are 13 T cell receptor beta chains from a single sample sequenced in a study of blood T cells in healthy people across ages. Then a second PCR, running roughly 6 to 12 cycles, was carried out with a sample-barcoded 5' primer and a J-beta primer mix. TCRdb reanalysed the 5' RACE reads using MiXCR and keeps one entry per CDR3 protein. The top ten clones hold roughly 18% of a sample with about 780,000 distinct CDR3 sequences, around 45% of them seen once. Sequencing was performed on blood. These receptors were obtained from an elderly man in good health.

V usage is TRBV6-5 and J usage is TRBJ1-1, with TRBD1 as a possible D gene (6 bases). Per the germline V gene, CDR1 is MNHEY and CDR2 is SVGAGI. V dropped 10 bases and J dropped 4 bases, with 19 bases sitting between them. The CDR3 sequence is 14 residues long. The CDR3 DNA follows: TGTGCCACCCAGACTTGGGGGGCCTTCACTGAAGCTTTCTTT. It yields the protein CATQTWGAFTEAFF.

The DNA for the CDR3 is TGTGCCAGCAGGAACAGGGGGATGGACATTCAGTACTTC. Its translation: CASRNRGMDIQYF. The V gene is TRBV28, the J gene TRBJ2-7; 8 bases fit TRBD1. The J call may be wrong; the DNA end is better matched by TRBJ2-4. This CDR3 has 13 amino acids. Germline CDR1 is MDHEN and CDR2 is SYDVKM.

This chain links TRBV20-1 with TRBJ1-5; D gene uncertain. Trimming removed 5 bases at V and 7 bases at J, with 12 bases between. Germline V lookup: CDR1 DFQATT, CDR2 SNEGSKA (reference sequence). This CDR3 contains 12 residues. CDR3 nucleotide sequence: TGCAGTGCTGGATCGATCAGGCAGCCCCAGCATTTT. Encoded protein: CSAGSIRQPQHF.

This chain joins TRBV28 and TRBJ2-5, with unresolved D. This CDR3 has 12 amino acids. Germline lookup yields CDR1 MDHEN and CDR2 SYDVKM. V was pared by 8 bases and J by 2 bases, with 9 bases between. CDR3 DNA sequence: TGTGCCAGCCGTTCCCAGCAAGAGACCCAGTACTTC. Its protein is CASRSQQETQYF. The full variable domain, in which reference TRBV28 and TRBJ2-5 provide the parts outside the CDR3, is DVKVTQSSRYLVKRTGEKVFLECVQDMDHENMFWYRQDPGLGLRLIYFSYDVKMKEKGDIPEGYSVSREKKERFSLILESASTNQTSMYLCASRSQQETQYFGPGTRLLVL.

The rearrangement joins TRBV15 to TRBJ2-4; maybe TRBD2 (6 bases). The V gene's germline CDR1 is LNHNV and CDR2 YYDKDF (reference sequence). The V end lost 0 bases, the J end lost 12 bases, and 12 bases lay between the germline ends. This CDR3 is built from 13 residues. The CDR3 nucleotides are TGTGCCACCAGCAGAGATTTTGCGGGGAATCAGTACTTC. This sequence encodes CATSRDFAGNQYF.

J is TRBJ2-7 and V is TRBV5-1; D not resolved. This CDR3 is built from 14 residues. Germline lookup yields CDR1 SGHRS and CDR2 YFSETQ. V dropped 2 bases and J dropped 2 bases, with 11 bases sitting between them. In nucleotides, the CDR3 is TGCGCCAGCAGCTTCCTGGGCACACCCTACGAGCAGTACTTC. Its translation: CASSFLGTPYEQYF.

This clonotype was seen more than once but under ten times. The chain has TRBV20-1 and TRBJ2-7; D possibly matches TRBD1 or TRBD2 (5 bases each). The CDR3 runs 15 residues. Germline loops: CDR1 DFQATT, CDR2 SNEGSKA (reference sequence). Trimming took off 0 bases at V and 5 bases at J, with 17 bases between the two ends. CDR3 in DNA: TGCAGTGCTAGAGATAATGGGGGACGATGGCACGAGCAGTACTTC. This gives the protein CSARDNGGRWHEQYF.

The rearrangement links TRBV10-2 to TRBJ2-7; TRBD1 might be the D (6 bases). The CDR3 contains 12 residues. CDR1 is WSHSY and CDR2 is SAAADI in the germline V gene. V was cut by 7 bases and J by 7 bases, with 14 bases left in between. The CDR3 region has the DNA TGCGCCAGCAACCGGGACAACAATGAGCAGTACTTC. It encodes CASNRDNNEQYF.

The chain is built from TRBV29-1 and TRBJ2-7; 14 positions agree with TRBD2. Per the germline V gene, CDR1 is SQVTM and CDR2 is ANQGSEA. This CDR3 region has 15 residues. With 6 bases clipped from V and 6 bases from J, the junction kept 10 bases outside the gene matches. The CDR3 bases are TGCAGCGTGACCGGGACTAGCGGGAGTTCGGGCGAGCAGTACTTC. It is translated as CSVTGTSGSSGEQYF.

Comments on this clonotype: The junction differs from germline at one of its ends, possibly a read error. The CDR3 DNA is TGCGCCAGCAGCCAAGCAATCTCTGGGGCCGACGTCCTGACTTTC. Encoded protein: CASSQAISGADVLTF. The rearrangement links TRBV4-3 to TRBJ2-6; D is possibly TRBD1 (5 bases). The CDR3 runs to 15 residues. CDR1 and CDR2 from the germline V gene are LGHNA and YSLEER.

This chain uses TRBV20-1 with TRBJ2-1, with 8 bases identical to TRBD2. The CDR3 is 14 residues long. Germline values: CDR1 DFQATT, CDR2 SNEGSKA (reference sequence). Trimming took 6 bases from V and 9 from J; bases not matched to a gene: 13. The CDR3 spells CSATPGLAFGEQFF. The CDR3, as DNA: TGCAGTGCCACCCCCGGACTAGCATTCGGTGAGCAGTTCTTC.

This chain uses TRBV20-1 with TRBJ2-5; the D is unclear. Judging by the DNA end, TRBJ2-7 fits better; the J call may be wrong. Germline CDR1 is DFQATT and CDR2 is SNEGSKA (reference sequence). This CDR3 is built from 13 residues. The CDR3: CSAMVFEPSEQYF. DNA for the CDR3: TGCAGTGCTATGGTCTTTGAACCTAGCGAGCAGTACTTC.

This clonotype was detected a few times. The chain uses TRBV12-3 or TRBV12-4 and TRBJ1-5; maybe TRBD1 (6 bases). V lost 3 bases, J lost 4 bases, and 10 bases lay in between. This CDR3 is built from 14 residues. CDR3 bases: TGTGCCAGCAGTTTTCCGGACAGAAATCAGCCCCAGCATTTT. Its protein is CASSFPDRNQPQHF.